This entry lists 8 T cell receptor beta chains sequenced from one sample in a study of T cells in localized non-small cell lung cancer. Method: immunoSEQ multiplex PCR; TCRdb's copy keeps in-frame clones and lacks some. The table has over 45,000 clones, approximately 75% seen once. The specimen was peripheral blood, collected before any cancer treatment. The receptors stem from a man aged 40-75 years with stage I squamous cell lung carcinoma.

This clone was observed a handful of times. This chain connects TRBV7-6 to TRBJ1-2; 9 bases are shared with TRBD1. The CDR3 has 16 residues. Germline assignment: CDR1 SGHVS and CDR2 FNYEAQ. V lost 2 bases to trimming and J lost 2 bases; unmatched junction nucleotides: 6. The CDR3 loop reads CASSLRGDRVNYGYTF. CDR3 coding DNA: TGTGCCAGCAGCTTAAGGGGGGACAGGGTGAACTATGGCTACACCTTC. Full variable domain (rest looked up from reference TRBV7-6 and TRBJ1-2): GAGVSQSPRYKVTKRGQDVALRCDPISGHVSLYWYRQALGQGPEFLTYFNYEAQQDKSGLPNDRFSAERPEGSISTLTIQRTEQRDSAMYRCASSLRGDRVNYGYTFGSGTRLTVV.

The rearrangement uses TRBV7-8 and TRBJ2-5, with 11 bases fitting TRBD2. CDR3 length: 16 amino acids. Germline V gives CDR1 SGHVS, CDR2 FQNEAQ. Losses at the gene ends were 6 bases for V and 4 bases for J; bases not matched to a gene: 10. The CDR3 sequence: CASRTLAGAPLETQYF. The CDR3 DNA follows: TGTGCCAGCAGGACACTAGCGGGGGCCCCCCTAGAGACCCAGTACTTC.

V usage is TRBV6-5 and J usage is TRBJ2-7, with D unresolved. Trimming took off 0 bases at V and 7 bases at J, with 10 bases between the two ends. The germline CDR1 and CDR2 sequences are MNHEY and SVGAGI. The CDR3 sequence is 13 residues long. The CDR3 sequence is CASSYSTVGEQYF. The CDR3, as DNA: TGTGCCAGCAGTTACTCGACGGTTGGGGAGCAGTACTTC.

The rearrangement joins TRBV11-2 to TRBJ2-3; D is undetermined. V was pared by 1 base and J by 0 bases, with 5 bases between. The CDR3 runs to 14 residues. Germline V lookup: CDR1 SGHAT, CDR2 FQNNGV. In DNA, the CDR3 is TGTGCCAGCAGCTTAGGTTATAGCACAGATACGCAGTATTTT. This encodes CASSLGYSTDTQYF.

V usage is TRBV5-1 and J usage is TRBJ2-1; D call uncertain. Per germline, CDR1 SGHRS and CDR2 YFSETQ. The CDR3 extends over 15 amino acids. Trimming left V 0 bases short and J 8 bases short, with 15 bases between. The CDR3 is CASSLASSRYDEQFF. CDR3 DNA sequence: TGCGCCAGCAGCTTGGCGAGCTCCCGGTATGATGAGCAGTTCTTC.

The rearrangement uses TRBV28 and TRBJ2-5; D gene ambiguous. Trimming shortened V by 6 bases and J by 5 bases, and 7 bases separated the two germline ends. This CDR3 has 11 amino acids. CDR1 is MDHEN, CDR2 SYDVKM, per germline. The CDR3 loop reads CASSRLETQYF. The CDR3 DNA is TGTGCCAGCAGCCGCTTGGAGACCCAGTACTTC. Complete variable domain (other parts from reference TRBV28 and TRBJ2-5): DVKVTQSSRYLVKRTGEKVFLECVQDMDHENMFWYRQDPGLGLRLIYFSYDVKMKEKGDIPEGYSVSREKKERFSLILESASTNQTSMYLCASSRLETQYFGPGTRLLVL.

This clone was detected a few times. CDR3 amino acids: CASSPGDWSPLHF. In nucleotides, the CDR3 is TGTGCCAGCAGCCCCGGGGATTGGTCACCCCTCCACTTT. The V and J genes are TRBV27 and TRBJ1-6; no definite D call. V shed 6 bases and J shed 10 bases, with 13 bases lying between them. The CDR3 has 13 residues. Germline V lookup: CDR1 MNHEY, CDR2 SMNVEV (reference sequence).

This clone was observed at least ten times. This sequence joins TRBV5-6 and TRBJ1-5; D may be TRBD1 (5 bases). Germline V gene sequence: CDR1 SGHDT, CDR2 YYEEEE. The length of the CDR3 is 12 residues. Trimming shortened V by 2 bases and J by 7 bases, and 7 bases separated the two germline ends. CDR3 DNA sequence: TGTGCCAGCAGCTTCGGGGGGCAGCCCCAGCATTTT. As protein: CASSFGGQPQHF. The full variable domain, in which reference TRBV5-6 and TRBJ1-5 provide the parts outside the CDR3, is DAGVTQSPTHLIKTRGQQVTLRCSPKSGHDTVSWYQQALGQGPQFIFQYYEEEERQRGNFPDRFSGHQFPNYSSELNVNALLLGDSALYLCASSFGGQPQHFGDGTRLSIL.